A single T cell receptor (beta chain) is shown here with its context. These data come from a study of radiotherapy plus CTLA-4 blockade in lung cancer. The CDR3 has 15 residues. V was clipped by 8 bases and J by 4 bases; unmatched bases: 7. Germline CDR1 MNHEY, CDR2 SVGAGI. The method was immunoSEQ multiplex PCR; TCRdb's version includes in-frame clones alone and lacks a portion of them. The repertoire holds about 66,000 clones, about 83% seen once, with less than 5% in the top ten. The genes are TRBV6-5 and TRBJ2-1; 11 bases align to TRBD2. The material sequenced was peripheral blood, taken from a patient treated with radiotherapy plus ipilimumab. This TCR was sampled from a human donor with non-small cell lung cancer who had a partial response to radiotherapy plus ipilimumab. This chain's CDR3 is CASGRGTSGYNEQFF. CDR3 nucleotides: TGTGCCAGCGGGCGTGGGACTAGCGGATACAATGAGCAGTTCTTC.